This T cell receptor beta chain was profiled in a study of T cell clonality in common variable immunodeficiency. Study findings and constraints: Patient heterogeneity in the CVID cohort limited correlations between repertoire features and clinical complications.

This CDR3 spans 11 amino acids. This clone appeared many times. The antigen is unknown. The CDR3 end lies 3 residues beyond the end of the read and is filled in from the germline J gene. TCRdb's table, derived via immunoSEQ multiplex PCR, lists solely in-frame clones and lacks some. This repertoire holds about 35,000 clones, and none appear only once. The V gene is TRBV23-1, the J gene TRBJ2-4; D ambiguous. TRBV23-1 is sorted into the ORF group, with uncertain function. This receptor was taken from a person aged 18 to 70 in good health. Source material: peripheral blood mononuclear cells. Here the CDR3 reads CASSQNLLQYF. Incomplete CDR3 DNA: TGCGCCAGCAGTCAAAACCTACTT.